The present TCR beta chain was sequenced within a study of blood T cell repertoires in COVID-19. CDR1 SQVTM and CDR2 ANQGSEA come from the germline V gene. Trimming took 1 base from V and 3 from J, leaving 13 bases between them. This CDR3 contains 15 residues. Data came from immunoSEQ multiplex PCR; TCRdb stores just in-frame clones and leaves some out. The table records 90,000 to 100,000 clones, 81% of them present only once. This clonotype was sampled from a man aged 55 to 70 with acute or convalescent COVID-19. The chain is built from TRBV29-1 and TRBJ2-1; D remains ambiguous. Sequencing input: peripheral blood. For the CDR3, the DNA is TGCAGCGTTGAAGTGAGTCCGGGTTTCTACAATGAGCAGTTCTTC. This encodes CSVEVSPGFYNEQFF.